Shown below are 18 T cell receptor beta chains from a single sample sequenced in a study of CD8 T cells in Susac syndrome. Reverse transcription used about 0.45 to 1 ug RNA and random hexamers. TCRdb recomputed calls from the immunoSEQ multiplex PCR reads with MiXCR, one row per CDR3 protein. This table has around 170,000 distinct CDR3 sequences, around 95% appearing once. Sequencing was performed on CD4+ T cells from PBMCs. The receptor set was obtained from a human donor with Susac syndrome.

This chain connects TRBV20-1 to TRBJ2-3, with D possibly being TRBD1 or TRBD2 (6 bases each). The V end lost 3 bases, the J end lost 3 bases, and 19 bases lay between the germline ends. CDR1 is DFQATT and CDR2 is SNEGSKA in the germline V gene (reference sequence). The CDR3 sequence is 16 residues long. The CDR3 bases are TGCAGTGCTAGTCTGGGGGGCCAAACCGGGACAGATACGCAGTATTTT. Its translation is CSASLGGQTGTDTQYF.

This rearrangement joins TRBV20-1 to TRBJ1-5; 9 positions agree with TRBD1. In germline, CDR1 is DFQATT, CDR2 SNEGSKA (reference sequence). Trimming cost V 5 bases and J 1 base; bases outside gene matches: 9. CDR3 length: 16 amino acids. The CDR3 reads CSAPGQGQSSNQPQHF. The CDR3, as DNA: TGCAGTGCTCCGGGACAGGGACAAAGCAGCAATCAGCCCCAGCATTTT.

V is TRBV12-3 or TRBV12-4 and J is TRBJ1-1; perhaps TRBD1 as D (5 bases). The CDR3 is 14 amino acids. Trimming removed 7 bases from V and 6 bases from J, with 18 bases in between. The CDR3 sequence is CASTTGTGRSEAFF. In nucleotides, the CDR3 is TGTGCCAGCACCACCGGAACAGGAAGGTCTGAAGCTTTCTTT.

This clonotype has only one observation. The chain is built from TRBV5-6 and TRBJ2-4; D is unresolved. V shed 4 bases and J shed 8 bases, with 13 bases lying between them. In germline, CDR1 is SGHDT, CDR2 YYEEEE. CDR3 size: 13 residues. This chain's CDR3 is CASSGYIRDIQYF. The CDR3 region has the DNA TGTGCCAGCAGCGGCTATATTCGGGACATTCAGTACTTC.

The rearrangement joins TRBV12-3 or TRBV12-4 to TRBJ2-1; D is tentatively TRBD1 or TRBD2 (6 bases each). The CDR3 contains 13 residues. With 1 base removed from V and 12 bases from J, the gap between germline ends came to 13 bases. CDR3 region: CASSLDGGLGQFF. CDR3 DNA sequence: TGTGCCAGCAGTTTAGATGGGGGGCTTGGGCAGTTCTTC.

The rearrangement links TRBV14 to TRBJ1-2; 10 bases match TRBD1. Looked up from germline, CDR1 is SGHDN and CDR2 is FVKESK. This CDR3 region has 15 residues. V was clipped by 5 bases and J by 8 bases; unmatched bases: 11. Written as DNA, the CDR3 is TGTGCCAGCAGCACTTCGGGACAGGGGACAACCGGCTACACCTTC. Translating it yields CASSTSGQGTTGYTF.

The V call is TRBV6-4, the J call TRBJ2-2, with 14 nucleotides matching TRBD2. The V gene's germline CDR1 is MRHNA and CDR2 SNTAGT. The CDR3 spans 17 residues. Losses at the gene ends were 5 bases for V and 0 bases for J; bases not matched to a gene: 2. The CDR3 loop reads CASSRLAGGTNTGELFF. CDR3 in DNA: TGTGCCAGCAGTCGACTAGCGGGGGGGACGAACACCGGGGAGCTGTTTTTT.

The rearrangement uses TRBV2 and TRBJ2-5; D possibly uses TRBD1 or TRBD2 (5 bases each). There are 14 residues in the CDR3. Trimming removed 3 bases from V and 2 bases from J, with 10 bases in between. Germline CDR1 is SNHLY and CDR2 is FYNNEI. The CDR3 sequence: CASSEGVRQETQYF. The CDR3 DNA reads TGTGCCAGCAGTGAGGGGGTGCGGCAAGAGACCCAGTACTTC.

This rearrangement joins TRBV3-1 to TRBJ2-7, with D unresolved. The germline V and J ends were trimmed by 5 bases and 5 bases, with 10 bases remaining between them. The CDR3 totals 12 residues. CDR1 LGHDT and CDR2 YNNKEL come from the germline V gene (reference sequence). CDR3 nucleotide sequence: TGTGCCAGCAGCGGCGAGGCCGACGAGCAGTACTTC. Translated: CASSGEADEQYF.

The chain couples TRBV12-3 or TRBV12-4 to TRBJ2-1; possible D gene TRBD1, 6 bases. Trimming removed 6 bases from V and 2 bases from J, with 14 bases in between. The CDR3 has 15 residues. The CDR3 is CASSPGTSTYNEQFF. The CDR3 DNA reads as TGTGCCAGCAGCCCCGGGACATCGACCTACAATGAGCAGTTCTTC.

The chain uses TRBV12-3 or TRBV12-4 and TRBJ1-5; no reliable D call. CDR3 length: 15 residues. The V and J ends lost 0 bases and 2 bases respectively, with 8 bases between them. This CDR3 reads CASSLAGPGNQPQHF. DNA for the CDR3: TGTGCCAGCAGTTTAGCAGGGCCCGGCAATCAGCCCCAGCATTTT.

The chain combines TRBV20-1 with TRBJ1-1; D ambiguous. The CDR3 spans 13 residues. CDR1 DFQATT and CDR2 SNEGSKA come from the germline V gene (reference sequence). Trimming took off 2 bases at V and 6 bases at J, with 13 bases between the two ends. CDR3 amino acids: CSARWAGLPEAFF. DNA for the CDR3: TGCAGTGCTAGATGGGCGGGATTACCTGAAGCTTTCTTT.

This clonotype is a singleton in its sample. V usage is TRBV30 and J usage is TRBJ2-1; no clear D gene. The CDR3 is 15 residues long. Trimming cost V 4 bases and J 0 bases, with 13 bases left between them. The germline CDR1 and CDR2 sequences are GTSNPN and SVGIG (reference sequence). This CDR3 is CAWTTRAISYNEQFF. In DNA, the CDR3 is TGTGCCTGGACAACCCGGGCTATCTCCTACAATGAGCAGTTCTTC.

The chain joins TRBV10-3 to TRBJ2-5; tentatively, D is TRBD2 (7 bases). Trimming left V 0 bases short and J 5 bases short, with 10 bases between. Germline CDR1 ENHRY, CDR2 SYGVKD. This CDR3 has 14 amino acids. The CDR3 DNA sequence: TGTGCCATCAGTGAGTCGGCGGGGGCGGAGACCCAGTACTTC. Its translation is CAISESAGAETQYF.

The V gene is TRBV30, the J gene TRBJ2-7; D is unresolved. The germline gives CDR1 GTSNPN, CDR2 SVGIG (reference sequence). The length of the CDR3 is 14 residues. The V gene lost 4 bases and the J gene lost 2 bases, with 15 bases spanning the gap. The CDR3 protein is CAWTPGGWTYEQYF. The CDR3 DNA sequence: TGTGCCTGGACGCCAGGTGGGTGGACCTACGAGCAGTACTTC. Combining the CDR3 with reference TRBV30 and TRBJ2-7 gives the whole variable domain SQTIHQWPATLVQPVGSPLSLECTVEGTSNPNLYWYRQAAGRGLQLLFYSVGIGQISSEVPQNLSASRPQDRQFILSSKKLLLSDSGFYLCAWTPGGWTYEQYFGPGTRLTVT.

The rearrangement links TRBV11-2 to TRBJ2-5, with 13 positions matching TRBD2. Germline CDR1 reads SGHAT; CDR2 reads FQNNGV. V gave up 5 bases and J gave up 2 bases; unmatched junction bases: 5. The CDR3 sequence is 16 residues long. The CDR3 nucleotides read TGTGCCAGCAGCGGTTGGACTAGCGGGGGTCAAGAGACCCAGTACTTC. This encodes CASSGWTSGGQETQYF.

This rearrangement joins TRBV3-1 to TRBJ2-7, with 9 bases identical to TRBD1. Germline-derived CDR1 and CDR2 are LGHDT and YNNKEL (reference sequence). Germline trimming cut 4 bases from V and 3 bases from J; bases unmatched to any gene: 10. This CDR3 is built from 16 residues. The CDR3 DNA sequence: TGTGCCAGCAGCCGGACGCTGGGACAGGGTAACTACGAGCAGTACTTC. Translated: CASSRTLGQGNYEQYF.

The V call is TRBV30, the J call TRBJ2-5; 7 bases are a match to TRBD2. The CDR3 is made up of 13 amino acids. Germline-derived CDR1 and CDR2 are GTSNPN and SVGIG (reference sequence). Unmatched junction bases numbered 3, after V lost 1 base and J lost 4 bases. CDR3 sequence: CAWSESGGETQYF. The CDR3 bases are TGTGCCTGGAGTGAATCGGGGGGAGAGACCCAGTACTTC.